These T cell receptor beta chains were read from a single sample in a study of blood T cell repertoires in COVID-19. Sequenced by immunoSEQ multiplex PCR; TCRdb stores in-frame clones only, minus some. Of 110,000 to 150,000 clones listed, 84% are singletons. Input material: peripheral blood. The receptors here all came from a human donor in a cohort sampled during active COVID-19. Both conserved end residues are part of each CDR3. The D gene is left open where the match is weak. Size is omitted from some rows. Given values are once, few, many or a class for expanded clones.

V gene,clone size,D gene,J gene,CDR3 DNA,CDR3 protein
TRBV7-2,.,.,TRBJ2-3,TGTGCCAGCAGCTTAACCCCAGGATCAGATACGCAGTATTTT,CASSLTPGSDTQYF
TRBV21-1,.,.,TRBJ1-2,TGTGCCAGCAGCAACAAAAATACGCGGGACGGCCCCTATGGCTACACCTTC,CASSNKNTRDGPYGYTF
TRBV7-3,few,.,TRBJ1-1,TGTGCCAGCAGCTTAGGCGGGGGGACTGAAGCTTTCTTT,CASSLGGGTEAFF
TRBV9,.,.,TRBJ2-3,TGTGCCAGCAGCGTAGATGCGGGGGCCCTCACAGATACGCAGTATTTT,CASSVDAGALTDTQYF
TRBV11-2,.,.,TRBJ2-1,TGTGCCAGCAGCTTAGATCTCGGGACACTCTACAATGAGCAGTTCTTC,CASSLDLGTLYNEQFF
TRBV11-3,once,.,TRBJ2-2,.,CASSKDKTPGSCFLKLFF
TRBV25-1,.,TRBD1,TRBJ2-1,TGTGCCAGCAGTAAGACAGGGGGTGAGCAGTTCTTC,CASSKTGGEQFF
TRBV7-3,.,TRBD2,TRBJ2-1,TGTGCCAGCAGCTTAGTCGCTAGCGGTTACTCCTACAATGAGCAGTTCTTC,CASSLVASGYSYNEQFF
TRBV4-2,.,.,TRBJ2-7,TGTGCCAGCAGCCAAGACCGAGCTAGCCGCTCCTACGAGCAGTACTTC,CASSQDRASRSYEQYF
TRBV15,.,TRBD1,TRBJ1-2,TGTGCCACCAGCAGAGCAGGGACAGGGAACTATGGCTACACCTTC,CATSRAGTGNYGYTF
TRBV6-1,.,TRBD1,TRBJ1-5,TGTGCCAGCAGTGAAATGTTGGTGACAGGGGGCGGTCAGCCCCAGCATTTT,CASSEMLVTGGGQPQHF
TRBV6-1,.,TRBD2,TRBJ2-4,TGTGCCAGCAGTGAATCCGGGACTAGCGGGAGCATTCAGTACTTC,CASSESGTSGSIQYF
TRBV5-1,.,TRBD2,TRBJ2-3,TGCGCCAGCAGCGTTAGCGGGCCTCACACAGATACGCAGTATTTT,CASSVSGPHTDTQYF
TRBV7-9,.,TRBD1,TRBJ1-3,TGTGCCAGCAGCCTACAGGGGACTGGAAACACCATATATTTT,CASSLQGTGNTIYF
TRBV12-3/TRBV12-4,.,.,TRBJ1-2,TGTGCCAGCAGTTTTGGGCAGGGTTTGAGATACACCTTC,CASSFGQGLRYTF
TRBV5-1,.,.,TRBJ1-5,TGCGCCAGCAGCTTGATACCGGTTGAACAGCCCCAGCATTTT,CASSLIPVEQPQHF
TRBV2,.,.,TRBJ2-5,TGTGCCAGCAGCCCAAACCAAGAGACCCAGTACTTC,CASSPNQETQYF
TRBV3-1/TRBV3-2,.,TRBD1,TRBJ2-3,TGTGCCAGCAGCCAAGAAGAGGGGCCCAGCAGGGGGCGAGGGACAGATACGCAGTATTTT,CASSQEEGPSRGRGTDTQYF
TRBV6-6,.,.,TRBJ2-4,TGTGCCAGCAGTTACGAGGCAGGGATTGCCAAAAACATTCAGTACTTC,CASSYEAGIAKNIQYF
TRBV6-2/TRBV6-3,many,.,TRBJ1-6,TGTGCCAGCAGTTACCCTGGGGGGTTTAATTCACCCCTCCACTTT,CASSYPGGFNSPLHF
TRBV2,.,.,TRBJ2-2,TGTGCCAGCAGTGATCCCTGGGCCAACACCGGGGAGCTGTTTTTT,CASSDPWANTGELFF
TRBV7-8,.,.,TRBJ2-7,TGTGCCAGCAGCACTCAGCTACGACTAGTTCACTACGAGCAGTACTTC,CASSTQLRLVHYEQYF
TRBV7-2,.,.,TRBJ2-1,TGTGCCAGCAGCTTAGTAGTAGGGGCGTACAATGAGCAGTTCTTC,CASSLVVGAYNEQFF
TRBV7-2,.,.,TRBJ2-2,TGTGCCAGCAGCCTCCGTCGGGAGCTGTTTTTT,CASSLRRELFF
TRBV5-5,.,TRBD2,TRBJ2-2,TGTGCCAGCGCCCCGGTCAGCGGGGTCACCGGGGAGCTGTTTTTT,CASAPVSGVTGELFF
TRBV27,.,TRBD1,TRBJ2-1,TGTGCCAGCAGTACGCTCAGGGGGCGACTAGTCAATGAGCAGTTCTTC,CASSTLRGRLVNEQFF
TRBV15,.,.,TRBJ2-5,TGTGCCACCACCCGAGTTGGCGGGGACGAGACCCAGTACTTC,CATTRVGGDETQYF
TRBV6-2/TRBV6-3,.,TRBD1,TRBJ1-1,TGTGCCAGCAGTTACCACAGGGGGCAGCAATTGAACACTGAAGCTTTCTTT,CASSYHRGQQLNTEAFF
TRBV6-2/TRBV6-3,few,TRBD2,TRBJ2-7,TGTGCCAGCAGTTACGGGGGACTAGCGGGAGGATCCTACGAGCAGTACTTC,CASSYGGLAGGSYEQYF
TRBV30,.,.,TRBJ2-7,TGTGCCTGGAGTGGCGGGGTGATGCCCTCCTACGAGCAGTACTTC,CAWSGGVMPSYEQYF
TRBV14,.,TRBD1,TRBJ2-7,TGTGCCAGCTTTATCAGGGGGCTGAGCTCCTACGAGCAGTACTTC,CASFIRGLSSYEQYF
TRBV9,.,TRBD1,TRBJ2-1,TGTGCCAGCAGCGTAGAAGGGGGACAGGGTAGGGACAATGAGCAGTTCTTC,CASSVEGGQGRDNEQFF
TRBV9,.,.,TRBJ2-2,TGTGCCAGCAGCGTAGTGACGGGGGGCCTAACCGGGGAGCTGTTTTTT,CASSVVTGGLTGELFF
TRBV11-3,.,TRBD2,TRBJ2-1,TGTGCCAGCAGCCACAGACTAGCAGGGATCAATGAGCAGTTCTTC,CASSHRLAGINEQFF
TRBV11-2,.,TRBD1,TRBJ2-7,TGTGCCAGCAGCTTAGTACGGGGACAGGGGTCCTACGAGCAGTACTTC,CASSLVRGQGSYEQYF
TRBV5-4,.,.,TRBJ2-2,TGTGCCAGCAGCTTGCAGGGGCCTTCGGCCGGGGAGCTGTTTTTT,CASSLQGPSAGELFF
TRBV19,.,.,TRBJ1-3,TGTGCCAGTAGTGTAACAGGGTTCTCTGGAAACACCATATATTTT,CASSVTGFSGNTIYF
TRBV9,.,TRBD1,TRBJ1-2,TGTGCCAGCAGCCTTCGACAGGGGGAGGGACCGTCCGGCTACACCTTC,CASSLRQGEGPSGYTF
TRBV5-6,.,.,TRBJ2-2,TGTGCCAGCAGCTTGTTAGGGGCGGGAAGCACCGGGGAGCTGTTTTTT,CASSLLGAGSTGELFF
TRBV3-1/TRBV3-2,.,.,TRBJ2-7,TGTGCCAGCAGCCAGGCGGGACTTCCCTACGAGCAGTACTTC,CASSQAGLPYEQYF
TRBV6-6,.,TRBD2,TRBJ2-1,TGTGCCAGCAGTTTAGCTCGGGGGGGCCGTGATGAGCAGTTCTTC,CASSLARGGRDEQFF
TRBV6-5,.,.,TRBJ2-7,TGTGCCAGCAGTTACAGCGGACTCTACGAGCAGTACTTC,CASSYSGLYEQYF
TRBV6-5,.,TRBD1,TRBJ2-2,TGTGCCAGCCGTACTACAGGGGGCGGGGAGCTGTTTTTT,CASRTTGGGELFF
TRBV6-2/TRBV6-3,.,TRBD1,TRBJ1-2,TGTGCCAGCAGTTACCGACAGGGGGCTCCAAGTGGCTACACCTTC,CASSYRQGAPSGYTF